The entry below gives a single T cell receptor beta chain sequence along with its context. Antigen unknown. The record originates from a study of shared clonotypes between healthy human individuals. Each subset's genomic DNA was shared equally among a number of immunoSEQ plates. The assay was immunoSEQ multiplex PCR, and TCRdb's table has in-frame clones only and misses some. This table has 2 million to 2.5 million clones, 90% to 95% appearing once. This CDR3 contains 13 residues. Germline V lookup: CDR1 LGHNT, CDR2 FRNRAP. The V gene lost 5 bases and the J gene lost 2 bases, with 9 bases spanning the gap. Study-wide results and limits: A generally larger estimated richness was seen in naive subsets than in memory subsets. Shared across four donors were roughly 4.8% of the naive CD4 clonotypes.

Material: naive CD4+ T cells from PBMCs. Stated subset: CD45RA+ positively selected. This chain joins TRBV12-5 and TRBJ2-5; D perhaps matches TRBD2 (5 bases). The receptor comes from a young man in good health. Some clones in this sample may be carry-over from other donors' samples. CDR3 nucleotides: TGTGCTAGTGGTACCCCGGGGCAAGAGACCCAGTACTTC. Translation: CASGTPGQETQYF. Using reference TRBV12-5 and TRBJ2-5 for the parts outside the CDR3, the full variable domain is DARVTQTPRHKVTEMGQEVTMRCQPILGHNTVFWYRQTMMQGLELLAYFRNRAPLDDSGMPKDRFSAEMPDATLATLKIQPSEPRDSAVYFCASGTPGQETQYFGPGTRLLVL.